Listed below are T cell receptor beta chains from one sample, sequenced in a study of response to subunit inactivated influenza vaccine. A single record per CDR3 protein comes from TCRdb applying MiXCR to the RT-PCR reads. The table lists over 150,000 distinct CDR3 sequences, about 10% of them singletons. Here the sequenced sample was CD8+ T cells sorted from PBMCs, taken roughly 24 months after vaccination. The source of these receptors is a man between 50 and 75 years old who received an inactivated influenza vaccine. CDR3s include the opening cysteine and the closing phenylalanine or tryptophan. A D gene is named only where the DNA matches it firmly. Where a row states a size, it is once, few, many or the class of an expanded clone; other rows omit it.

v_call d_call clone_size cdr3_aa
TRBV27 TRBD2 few CASSSATSGAYEQYF
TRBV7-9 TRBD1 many CASSLGQGYGYTF
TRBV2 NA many CASSDEEQYF
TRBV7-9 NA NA CASSPSSWNEQFF
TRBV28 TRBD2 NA CASRGDVGRSYNEQFF
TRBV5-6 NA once CARGPGLYYNEQFF
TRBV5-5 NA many CASSWGMNTGELFF
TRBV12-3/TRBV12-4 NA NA CATKYGGHEQYF
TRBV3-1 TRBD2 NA CASSYPYLAGETDTQYF
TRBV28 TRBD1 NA CASTPDRAGQPQHF
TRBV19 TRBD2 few CASAVGLAVAGELFF
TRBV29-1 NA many CSGTGTPQTNNSPLHF
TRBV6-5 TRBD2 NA CASSLREDVRGELFF
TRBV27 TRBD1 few CASSPQAGGIPYEQYF
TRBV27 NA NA CASSLTAFPSDEQFF
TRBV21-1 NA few CASSKGLGQGASPKGGNEQFF
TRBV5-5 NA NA CASSIRGPCNEQFF
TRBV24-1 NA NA CATSDAIRANEQFF
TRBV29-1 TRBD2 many CSVFLAGVNYEQYF
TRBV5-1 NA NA CASSPGGLQGTNTEAFF
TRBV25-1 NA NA CASSVSVGINTGELFF
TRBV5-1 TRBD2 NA CASSLERGDDTQYF
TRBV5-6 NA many CASSDQETQYF
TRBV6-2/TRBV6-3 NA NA CASSYLAEGDYNEQFF
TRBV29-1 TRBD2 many CSVEDWDIAGGTQGFVDTQYF
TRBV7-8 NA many CASSSASSYNEQFF
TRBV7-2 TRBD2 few CASSLGAGGPGYEQYF
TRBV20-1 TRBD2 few CSAEFFREGYEQYF
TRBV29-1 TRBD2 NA CSVDRTSARTDTQYF
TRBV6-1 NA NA CASSEPRTDTEGYTF
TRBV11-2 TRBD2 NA CASSLGLAGGPGQETQYF
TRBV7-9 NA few CASSAPGAYEQYF
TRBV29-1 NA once CSAEYDTEAFF
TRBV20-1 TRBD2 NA CSARDLASGIYEQYF
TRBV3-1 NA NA CASSQGLGGETQYF
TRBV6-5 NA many CASSFRGIIDTYNEQFF
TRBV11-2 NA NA CASSNLYEQYF
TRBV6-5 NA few CASSYSERSSYNEQFF
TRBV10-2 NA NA CASSELIGVSNQPQHF
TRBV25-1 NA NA CASSEYTGLAETQYF
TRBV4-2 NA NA CASRAAGDTETQYF
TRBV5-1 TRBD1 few CASSVTGGGYEQYF
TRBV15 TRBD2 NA CATSSFRTSGETQYF
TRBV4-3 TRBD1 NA CASSQGTGRRETQYF
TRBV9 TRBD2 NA CASSAGGAYTGELFF
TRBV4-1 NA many CASSQDGGPYNEQFF
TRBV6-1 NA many CASSHTDTQYF
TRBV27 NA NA CASSRELNTEAFF
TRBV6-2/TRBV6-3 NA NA CASSYWGNTEAFF
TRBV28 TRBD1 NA CASGRDRGSYEQYF
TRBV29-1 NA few CSVEELGSSSYEQYF
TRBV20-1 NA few CSARDKGSEQYF
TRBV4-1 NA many CASSQNYEQYF
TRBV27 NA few CASSPQGRANEKLFF
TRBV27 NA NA CASSPLHSYQETQYF